This entry concerns a single T cell receptor beta chain. Its antigen is as yet unknown. The data were obtained in a study of cytomegalovirus exposure and HLA in healthy donors. General observations from the study: A later analysis showed HLA-associated TCR beta chains outstripping equally common others in clonal expansion. A link between a missense DCLRE1C variant and TCR beta V- and J-gene trimming emerged from a later analysis. Data from an earlier analysis indicated that most TCR beta V segments were productive either about 87% or about 30% of the time. Most subjects' HLA-A and HLA-B alleles were reportedly predicted from TCR beta sequences.

CDR1 and CDR2 from the germline V gene are MNHEY and SVGAGI. The CDR3 extends over 16 amino acids. V shed 1 base, J shed 5 bases, and the junction held 9 bases outside the gene matches. Primers included in the PCR were 60 Vbeta and 13 Jbeta primers. Some clones are missing from TCRdb's copy, which holds only in-frame ones; the method was immunoSEQ multiplex PCR. The sample lists about 43,000 clones, around 64% occurring once. V and J are TRBV6-5 and TRBJ2-5; TRBD2 aligns across 8 bases. Material: PBMCs. The source of this sequence is a human donor in good health. The CDR3 DNA is TGTGCCAGCAGTTACTATGCGGGGGGCAGGGTGGAGACCCAGTACTTC. It yields the protein CASSYYAGGRVETQYF.